Detailed here is one T cell receptor beta chain. Its antigen is still unknown. The record originates from a study of cytomegalovirus exposure and HLA in healthy donors. Study outcomes and limitations: Analysis was carried out at a later point, and it linked a missense DCLRE1C variant to TCR beta V- and J-gene trimming.

From germline, CDR1 is SGHDN and CDR2 FVKESK. Trimming removed 4 bases at V and 2 bases at J, with 10 bases between. The CDR3 runs 14 residues. Vbeta (60) and Jbeta (13) primers were used in the PCR. Here immunoSEQ multiplex PCR was the method, and the copy in TCRdb shows in-frame clones only, minus some. The data show over 60,000 clones, with less than 85% seen just once and under 6% held by the top ten. Input material: PBMCs. The chain has TRBV14 and TRBJ2-3; D unclear. The clonotype originates from a woman aged 30 to 39 in good health and CMV-seronegative. The CDR3 region is CASSPDSNTDTQYF. In nucleotides, the CDR3 is TGTGCCAGCAGCCCCGACTCCAACACAGATACGCAGTATTTT.